The clone carrying this T cell receptor beta chain was seen a single time. These data are taken from a study of shared clonotypes between healthy human individuals. Clones were sequenced by immunoSEQ multiplex PCR, and TCRdb holds only the in-frame ones, with some missing. The data hold roughly 2.4 million clones, with under 97% observed a single time. V was clipped by 2 bases and J by 2 bases, with 10 bases between them. There are 15 residues in the CDR3. Germline V CDR1 and CDR2: MNHNS, SASEGT. What was sequenced was naive CD4+ T cells sorted from blood. Subset indicated: CD45RA+ positively selected. The genes are TRBV6-1 and TRBJ2-1; no firm D call. This TCR was sampled from a man aged 18 to 29 in good health. The CDR3 reads CASSERLFTYNEQFF. CDR3 in DNA: TGTGCCAGCAGTGAACGGCTCTTTACCTACAATGAGCAGTTCTTC.